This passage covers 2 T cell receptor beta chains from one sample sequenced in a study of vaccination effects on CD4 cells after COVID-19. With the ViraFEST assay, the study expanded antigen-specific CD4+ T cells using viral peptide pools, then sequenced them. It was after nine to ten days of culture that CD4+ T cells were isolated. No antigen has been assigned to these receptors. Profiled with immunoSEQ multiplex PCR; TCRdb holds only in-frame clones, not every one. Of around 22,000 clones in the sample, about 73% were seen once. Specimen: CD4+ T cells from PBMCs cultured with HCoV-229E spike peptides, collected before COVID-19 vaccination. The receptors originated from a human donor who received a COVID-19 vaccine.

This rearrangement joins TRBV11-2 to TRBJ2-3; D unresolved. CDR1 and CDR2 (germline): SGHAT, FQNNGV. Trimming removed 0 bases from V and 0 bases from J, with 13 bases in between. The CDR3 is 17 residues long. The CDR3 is CASSLDLPGTSTDTQYF. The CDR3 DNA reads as TGTGCCAGCAGCTTAGATCTGCCCGGAACTAGCACAGATACGCAGTATTTT.

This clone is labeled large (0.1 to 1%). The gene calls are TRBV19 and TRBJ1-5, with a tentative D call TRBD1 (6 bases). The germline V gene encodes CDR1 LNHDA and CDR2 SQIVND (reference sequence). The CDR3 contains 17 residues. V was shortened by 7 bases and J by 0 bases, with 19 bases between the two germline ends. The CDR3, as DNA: TGTGCCAGTAAAGGAACCCACGGGGGCTATAGCAATCAGCCCCAGCATTTT. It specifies CASKGTHGGYSNQPQHF.